This T cell receptor (beta chain) is from a study of shared clonotypes between healthy human individuals. Background on the study: The donors, a couple of women and three men, were aged 18 to 49.

General study results and limits: Enrolling few donors narrowed the genetic and exposure-history diversity that was represented.

Genomic DNA for unsorted samples was obtained from about 90 million PBMCs. In the authors' workflow: Filtering differed because ImmunoSEQ produced junction-only sequences that carried no quality scores. Sequencing was performed with immunoSEQ multiplex PCR; in TCRdb, only in-frame clones are kept and a portion is missing. The DNA gave D and trimming, while V, J and clone size come from that table. The data contain approximately 480,000 clones, about three quarters of them seen just once; the ten biggest clones take up about an eighth. On this clone: Antigen unknown. Other DNA sequences from this sample encode an identical CDR3 as well.

The CDR3 loop spans 13 amino acids. Germline V gives CDR1 SGHTA, CDR2 FQGNSA. V lost 1 base and J 3 bases, leaving 5 bases between the germline ends. This clonotype originated in a woman aged 40 to 50 in good health. Some clones in this sample may be carry-over from other donors' samples. The chain links TRBV7-2 to TRBJ2-3; D is unresolved. The sequenced sample was PBMCs. This CDR3 is CASSLGLTDTQYF. The CDR3 DNA is TGTGCCAGCAGCTTAGGTCTGACAGATACGCAGTATTTT.